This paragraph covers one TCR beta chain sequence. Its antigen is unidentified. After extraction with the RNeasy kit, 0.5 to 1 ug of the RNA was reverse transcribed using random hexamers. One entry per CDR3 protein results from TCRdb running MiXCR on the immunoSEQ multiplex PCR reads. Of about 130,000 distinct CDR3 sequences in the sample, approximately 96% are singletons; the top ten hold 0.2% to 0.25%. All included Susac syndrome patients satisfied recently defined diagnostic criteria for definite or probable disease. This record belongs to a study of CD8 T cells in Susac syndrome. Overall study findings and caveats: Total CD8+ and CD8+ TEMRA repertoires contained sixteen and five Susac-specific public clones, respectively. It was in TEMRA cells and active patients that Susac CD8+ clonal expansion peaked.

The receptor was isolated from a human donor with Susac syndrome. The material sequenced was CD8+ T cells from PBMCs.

The CDR3 region is CASSQEVRGSYEQYF. Here the CDR3 DNA reads TGCGCCAGCAGCCAAGAAGTCAGGGGGTCCTACGAGCAGTACTTC. This chain uses TRBV4-1 with TRBJ2-7, with TRBD1 identical over 7 bases. The junction had 3 bases not matched to a gene; V was cut back by 0 bases and J by 1 base. The CDR3 spans 15 residues. Germline CDR1 reads MGHRA; CDR2 reads YSYEKL.